These 18 T cell receptor beta chains came from one sample sequenced in a study of CD4 T cells in relation to SARS-CoV-2 and coronaviruses (dated by TCRdb to the early 2020s). Library preparation used the immunoSEQ multiplex PCR assay. TCRdb stores this immuneACCESS table with in-frame sequences only. Part of the clones is absent; in the studies checked, under half of the shortfall reflects unresolved V genes, and no reason is known for the rest. The sample yields tens of thousands of clones; approximately 93% were counted once. Together, the top ten hold under 0.25% of the sample. CD4+ T cells from unexposed donors were collected before the COVID-19 pandemic (2011-2018). Sequenced input: naive CD4+ T cells from PBMCs. The label giving this sample's cell subset or site can be read as: naive CD4+ T cells isolated by negative enrichment. All receptors derive from a human donor in good health.

This chain connects TRBV24-1 to TRBJ1-4; D not certain. The germline V and J ends were trimmed by 3 bases and 6 bases, with 7 bases remaining between them. The CDR3 is made up of 13 amino acids. Germline CDR1 and CDR2: KGHDR and SFDVKD. The CDR3: CATSDANHEKLFF. The DNA of the CDR3 is TGTGCCACCAGTGATGCGAATCATGAAAAACTGTTTTTT.

This clone occurred once. The CDR3 bases are TGTGCCAGCAGGCACCCCTTTCCGAGACAAGCATACAATGAGCAGTTCTTC. Translation: CASRHPFPRQAYNEQFF. The chain carries TRBV9 and TRBJ2-1; D is unresolved. V was clipped by 5 bases and J by 4 bases, with 22 bases between them. CDR3 length equals 17 residues. The germline CDR1 and CDR2 sequences are SGDLS and YYNGEE.

Note on this clone: The same CDR3 arises from other DNA sequences in this sample as well. This chain links TRBV5-1 with TRBJ2-5; the D gene is possibly TRBD2 (5 bases). The germline V gene has CDR1 SGHRS and CDR2 YFSETQ. The CDR3 consists of 14 residues. The ends were cut back, 4 bases at V and 4 bases at J, with 14 bases in the middle. This chain's CDR3 is CASSPSGSGETQYF. For the CDR3, the DNA is TGCGCCAGCAGCCCCTCAGGCAGCGGAGAGACCCAGTACTTC. The variable domain in full, with the rest retrieved from reference TRBV5-1 and TRBJ2-5, is KAGVTQTPRYLIKTRGQQVTLSCSPISGHRSVSWYQQTPGQGLQFLFEYFSETQRNKGNFPGRFSGRQFSNSRSEMNVSTLELGDSALYLCASSPSGSGETQYFGPGTRLLVL.

The chain employs TRBV30 and TRBJ2-7, with D uncertain. The germline V gene has CDR1 GTSNPN and CDR2 SVGIG (reference sequence). The CDR3 is made up of 18 amino acids. Between the trimmed V and J ends, which lost 2 bases and 0 bases, there was a span of 23 bases. The CDR3 bases are TGTGCCTGGAGTTCCACCGCATTACCGGACGGCTACTCCTACGAGCAGTACTTC. Protein product: CAWSSTALPDGYSYEQYF.

This clone was detected a few times. The V and J genes are TRBV5-6 and TRBJ1-1, with D maybe TRBD1 (6 bases). This CDR3 spans 14 amino acids. Germline lookup yields CDR1 SGHDT and CDR2 YYEEEE. With 3 bases removed from V and 5 bases from J, the gap between germline ends came to 14 bases. The CDR3 sequence: CASSSGHVVTEAFF. In DNA form, the CDR3 reads TGTGCCAGCAGCTCGGGACATGTGGTTACTGAAGCTTTCTTT.

The rearrangement links TRBV28 to TRBJ1-2; D not certain. Trimming stripped 3 bases from V and 3 bases from J, with 11 bases between. Germline lookup yields CDR1 MDHEN and CDR2 SYDVKM. The CDR3 loop spans 14 amino acids. This chain's CDR3 is CASSFPDGYYGYTF. For the CDR3, the DNA is TGTGCCAGCAGTTTCCCGGACGGGTACTATGGCTACACCTTC.

This sequence joins TRBV18 and TRBJ1-4, with 10 bases fitting TRBD1. J lost 7 bases, V lost 2 bases, and 13 bases had no gene match. The CDR3 covers 18 residues. Germline-derived CDR1 and CDR2 are KGHSH and LQKENI. The CDR3 bases are TGTGCCAGCTCACCAGTTTTCCGCGCCGGGACAGGGGTTGAAAAACTGTTTTTT. This sequence encodes CASSPVFRAGTGVEKLFF.

This chain joins TRBV29-1 and TRBJ1-4; no clear D. V lost 4 bases and J 6 bases, leaving 18 bases between the germline ends. This CDR3 region has 15 residues. In germline, CDR1 is SQVTM, CDR2 ANQGSEA. This chain's CDR3 is CSVALTGTAYEKLFF. The CDR3 DNA is TGCAGCGTTGCCCTAACCGGAACAGCTTATGAAAAACTGTTTTTT.

The rearrangement uses TRBV29-1 and TRBJ2-5; D possibly corresponds to TRBD2 (5 bases). The CDR3 contains 12 residues. Germline values: CDR1 SQVTM, CDR2 ANQGSEA. V was clipped by 3 bases and J by 5 bases, with 10 bases between them. The CDR3 DNA sequence: TGCAGCGTTGACGGGGATCGTGAGACCCAGTACTTC. Translation gives CSVDGDRETQYF.

V gene TRBV30 combines with J gene TRBJ2-7; D is tentatively TRBD1 or TRBD2 (5 bases each). The V gene's germline CDR1 is GTSNPN and CDR2 SVGIG (reference sequence). The V gene lost 3 bases and the J gene lost 2 bases, with 17 bases spanning the gap. The CDR3 is made up of 15 amino acids. CDR3 loop: CAWRLQERGTYEQYF. In DNA form, the CDR3 reads TGTGCCTGGAGGCTACAGGAACGAGGGACCTACGAGCAGTACTTC. Drawing the rest from reference TRBV30 and TRBJ2-7, the complete variable domain is SQTIHQWPATLVQPVGSPLSLECTVEGTSNPNLYWYRQAAGRGLQLLFYSVGIGQISSEVPQNLSASRPQDRQFILSSKKLLLSDSGFYLCAWRLQERGTYEQYFGPGTRLTVT.

V gene TRBV5-1 combines with J gene TRBJ1-3; a possible D gene is TRBD1 (5 bases). V lost 4 bases to trimming and J lost 2 bases, with 13 bases between them. The CDR3 totals 15 residues. The germline V gene has CDR1 SGHRS and CDR2 YFSETQ. The CDR3 is CASSEGGAAGNTIYF. As DNA, the CDR3 is TGCGCCAGCAGCGAAGGAGGGGCAGCTGGAAACACCATATATTTT.

This clone was seen a single time. V gene TRBV7-2 combines with J gene TRBJ1-2; perhaps TRBD1 as D (5 bases). Germline CDR1 reads SGHTA; CDR2 reads FQGNSA. The CDR3 has 15 residues. V lost 2 bases to trimming and J lost 4 bases, with 14 bases between them. This CDR3 reads CASSLHSGQGYGYTF. The CDR3 DNA sequence: TGTGCCAGCAGCTTACATTCAGGGCAGGGCTATGGCTACACCTTC.

This chain joins TRBV24-1 and TRBJ2-1; 9 bases are a match to TRBD2. V lost 0 bases and J lost 12; bases outside the gene matches: 14. CDR1 and CDR2 (germline): KGHDR, SFDVKD. This CDR3 comprises 17 residues. The CDR3 reads CATSDLPREGFTIGQFF. CDR3 coding DNA: TGTGCCACCAGTGATTTGCCGCGGGAGGGATTTACAATCGGGCAGTTCTTC.

The V call is TRBV2, the J call TRBJ2-2, with a possible D match to TRBD2 (5 bases). The germline V gene encodes CDR1 SNHLY and CDR2 FYNNEI. Trimming cost V 6 bases and J 7 bases, with 15 bases left between them. The CDR3 loop spans 14 amino acids. The DNA of the CDR3 is TGTGCCAGCAGAAGAGGGCTACCCGACGGGGAGCTGTTTTTT. Its protein is CASRRGLPDGELFF. The full variable domain, its missing parts supplied by reference TRBV2 and TRBJ2-2, is EPEVTQTPSHQVTQMGQEVILRCVPISNHLYFYWYRQILGQKVEFLVSFYNNEISEKSEIFDDQFSVERPDGSNFTLKIRSTKLEDSAMYFCASRRGLPDGELFFGEGSRLTVL.

The chain carries TRBV5-6 and TRBJ2-5, with 9 bases matching TRBD2. The V gene end was trimmed by 0 bases and the J gene end by 5 bases; junction bases not matched to a gene: 11. Germline-derived CDR1 and CDR2 are SGHDT and YYEEEE. This CDR3 is built from 17 residues. The CDR3 coding sequence is TGTGCCAGCAGCTTGGATCCCGGCGGGAGGGCCTGGGAGACCCAGTACTTC. It is translated as CASSLDPGGRAWETQYF.

This sequence joins TRBV9 and TRBJ2-2; 9 bases are a match to TRBD1. Germline V CDR1 and CDR2: SGDLS, YYNGEE. V shed 0 bases and J 5 bases; nucleotides not matched to a gene: 5. This CDR3 is 16 amino acids long. Written as DNA, the CDR3 is TGTGCCAGCAGCGTAGGACCGGACAGGGGAACCGGGGAGCTGTTTTTT. It encodes CASSVGPDRGTGELFF.

The V call is TRBV7-3, the J call TRBJ2-3, with D unresolved. The CDR3 runs 15 residues. V lost 0 bases and J 4 bases, leaving 11 bases between the germline ends. Germline V gene sequence: CDR1 SGHTA, CDR2 FQGTGA. The CDR3 region is CASSLTPGTADTQYF. The CDR3 DNA sequence: TGTGCCAGCAGCTTAACCCCCGGTACTGCAGATACGCAGTATTTT.

The rearrangement links TRBV5-1 to TRBJ2-6; the D gene could be TRBD1 or TRBD2 (6 bases each). This CDR3 contains 18 residues. Per the germline V gene, CDR1 is SGHRS and CDR2 is YFSETQ. Trimming stripped 4 bases from V and 3 bases from J, with 20 bases between. CDR3 residues: CASSPGDSPHFGANVLTF. The CDR3 DNA sequence: TGCGCCAGCAGCCCAGGGGACTCTCCCCACTTTGGGGCCAACGTCCTGACTTTC.